One TCR beta chain is described in this entry. Its antigen is not known. These data come from a study of cytomegalovirus exposure and HLA in healthy donors. The PCR used 60 Vbeta and 13 Jbeta primers. The table came from immunoSEQ multiplex PCR; TCRdb's copy has only in-frame clones and leaves some out. The table includes tens of thousands of clones, 55% to 70% detected once. General study results and limits: Sequencing likely generated an artifact that appeared as a cluster of highly shared sequence variants.

Trimming at V came to 7 bases and at J to 5 bases, leaving 10 bases not matched to a gene. This CDR3 contains 15 residues. Germline V CDR1 and CDR2: LNHDA, SQIVND (reference sequence). The chain is built from TRBV19 and TRBJ2-3; 9 positions agree with TRBD2. Sequences were obtained from PBMCs. This TCR derives from a boy aged 5-17 years in good health and CMV-seropositive. CDR3 sequence reads: CASTVTSGPGDTQYF. DNA of the CDR3: TGTGCCAGTACCGTGACTAGCGGTCCGGGAGATACGCAGTATTTT.